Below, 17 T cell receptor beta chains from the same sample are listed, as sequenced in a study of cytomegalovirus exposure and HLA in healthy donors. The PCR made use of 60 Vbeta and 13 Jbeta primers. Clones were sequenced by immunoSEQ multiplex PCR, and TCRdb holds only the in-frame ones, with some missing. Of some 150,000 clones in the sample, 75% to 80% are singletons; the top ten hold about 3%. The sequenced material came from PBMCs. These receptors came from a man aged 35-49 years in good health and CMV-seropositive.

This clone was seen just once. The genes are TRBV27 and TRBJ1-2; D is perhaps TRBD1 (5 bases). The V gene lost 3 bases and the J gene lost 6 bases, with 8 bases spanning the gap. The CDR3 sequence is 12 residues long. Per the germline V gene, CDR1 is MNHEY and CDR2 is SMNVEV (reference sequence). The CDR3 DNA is TGTGCCAGCAGTTTTCGGGGGGATGGCTACACCTTC. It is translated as CASSFRGDGYTF.

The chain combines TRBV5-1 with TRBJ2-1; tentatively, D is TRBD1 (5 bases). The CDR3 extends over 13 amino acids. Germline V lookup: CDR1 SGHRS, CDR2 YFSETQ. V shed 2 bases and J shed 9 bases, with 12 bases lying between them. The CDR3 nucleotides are TGCGCCAGCAGCTTACAGGATTTGAGTGAGCAGTTCTTC. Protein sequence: CASSLQDLSEQFF.

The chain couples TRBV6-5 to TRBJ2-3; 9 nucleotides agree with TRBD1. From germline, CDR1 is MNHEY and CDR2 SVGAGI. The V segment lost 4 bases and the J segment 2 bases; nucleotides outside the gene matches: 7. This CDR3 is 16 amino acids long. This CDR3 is CASSFSGTGYTDTQYF. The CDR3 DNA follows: TGTGCCAGCAGTTTCTCAGGGACAGGGTACACAGATACGCAGTATTTT.

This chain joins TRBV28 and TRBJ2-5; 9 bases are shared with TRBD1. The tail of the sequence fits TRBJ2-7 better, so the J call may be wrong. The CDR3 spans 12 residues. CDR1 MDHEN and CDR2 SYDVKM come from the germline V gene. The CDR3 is CASRDRAYEQYF. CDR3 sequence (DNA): TGTGCCAGCCGGGACAGGGCCTACGAGCAGTACTTC.

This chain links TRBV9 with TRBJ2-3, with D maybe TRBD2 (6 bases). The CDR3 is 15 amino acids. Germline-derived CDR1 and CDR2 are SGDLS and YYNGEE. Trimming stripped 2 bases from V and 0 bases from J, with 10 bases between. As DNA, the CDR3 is TGTGCCAGCAGCGTCGCCGGGAGTAGCACAGATACGCAGTATTTT. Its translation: CASSVAGSSTDTQYF.

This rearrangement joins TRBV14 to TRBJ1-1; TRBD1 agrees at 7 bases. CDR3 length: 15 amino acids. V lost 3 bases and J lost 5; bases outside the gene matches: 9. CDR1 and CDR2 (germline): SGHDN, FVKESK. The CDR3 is CASSQLTGVSTEAFF. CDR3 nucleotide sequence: TGTGCCAGCAGCCAGTTAACAGGGGTATCGACTGAAGCTTTCTTT.

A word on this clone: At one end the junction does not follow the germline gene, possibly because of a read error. This CDR3 reads CAASNQGLRQPQHF. CDR3 coding DNA: TGTGCCGCCAGCAACCAGGGGCTACGGCAGCCCCAGCATTTT. This chain uses TRBV15 with TRBJ1-5; weak D call: TRBD1 (6 bases). The CDR3 has 14 residues. Looked up from germline, CDR1 is LNHNV and CDR2 is YYDKDF (reference sequence). Variable domain in full (rest from reference TRBV15 and TRBJ1-5): DAMVIQNPRYQVTQFGKPVTLSCSQTLNHNVMYWYQQKSSQAPKLLFHYYDKDFNNEADTPDNFQSRRPNTSFCFLDIRSPGLGDTAMYLCAASNQGLRQPQHFGDGTRLSIL.

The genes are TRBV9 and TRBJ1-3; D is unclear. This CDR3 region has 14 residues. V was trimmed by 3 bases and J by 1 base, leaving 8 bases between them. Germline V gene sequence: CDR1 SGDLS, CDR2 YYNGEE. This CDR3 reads CASSETYSGNTIYF. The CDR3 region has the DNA TGTGCCAGCAGCGAAACATATTCTGGAAACACCATATATTTT.

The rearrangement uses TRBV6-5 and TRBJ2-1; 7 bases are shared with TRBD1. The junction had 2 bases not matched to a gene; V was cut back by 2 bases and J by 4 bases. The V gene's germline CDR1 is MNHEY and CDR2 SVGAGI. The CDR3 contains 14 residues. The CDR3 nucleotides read TGTGCCAGCAGTTACGGACAGGCATACAATGAGCAGTTCTTC. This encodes CASSYGQAYNEQFF.

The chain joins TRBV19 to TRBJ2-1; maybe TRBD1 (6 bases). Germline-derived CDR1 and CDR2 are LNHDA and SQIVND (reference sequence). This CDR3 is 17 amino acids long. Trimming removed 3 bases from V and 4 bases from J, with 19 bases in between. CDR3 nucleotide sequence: TGTGCCAGTAGTATGGTCGGACAGTTTAGGGATTACAATGAGCAGTTCTTC. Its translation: CASSMVGQFRDYNEQFF. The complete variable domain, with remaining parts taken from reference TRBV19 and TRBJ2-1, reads DGGITQSPKYLFRKEGQNVTLSCEQNLNHDAMYWYRQDPGQGLRLIYYSQIVNDFQKGDIAEGYSVSREKKESFPLTVTSAQKNPTAFYLCASSMVGQFRDYNEQFFGPGTRLTVL.

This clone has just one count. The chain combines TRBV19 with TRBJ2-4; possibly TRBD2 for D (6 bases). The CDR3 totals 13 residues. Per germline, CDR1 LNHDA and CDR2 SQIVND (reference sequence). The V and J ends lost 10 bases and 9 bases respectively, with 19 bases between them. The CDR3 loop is CATNGGSTGIQYF. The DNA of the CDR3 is TGTGCCACCAACGGAGGGTCGACGGGCATTCAGTACTTC. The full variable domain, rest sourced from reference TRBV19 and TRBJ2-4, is DGGITQSPKYLFRKEGQNVTLSCEQNLNHDAMYWYRQDPGQGLRLIYYSQIVNDFQKGDIAEGYSVSREKKESFPLTVTSAQKNPTAFYLCATNGGSTGIQYFGAGTRLSVL.

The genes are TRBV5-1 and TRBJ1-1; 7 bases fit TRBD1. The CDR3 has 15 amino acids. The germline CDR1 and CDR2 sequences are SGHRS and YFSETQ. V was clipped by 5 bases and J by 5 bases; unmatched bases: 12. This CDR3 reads CASRPGQASGTEAFF. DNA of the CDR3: TGCGCCAGCAGACCCGGACAGGCCTCGGGGACTGAAGCTTTCTTT.

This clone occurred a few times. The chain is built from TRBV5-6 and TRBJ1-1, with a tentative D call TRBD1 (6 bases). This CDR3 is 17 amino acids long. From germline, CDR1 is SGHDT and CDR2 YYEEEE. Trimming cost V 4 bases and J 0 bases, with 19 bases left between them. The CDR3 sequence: CASSTLSRGRMNTEAFF. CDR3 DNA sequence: TGTGCCAGCAGCACTTTATCCAGGGGACGCATGAACACTGAAGCTTTCTTT. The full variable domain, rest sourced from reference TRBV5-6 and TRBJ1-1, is DAGVTQSPTHLIKTRGQQVTLRCSPKSGHDTVSWYQQALGQGPQFIFQYYEEEERQRGNFPDRFSGHQFPNYSSELNVNALLLGDSALYLCASSTLSRGRMNTEAFFGQGTRLTVV.

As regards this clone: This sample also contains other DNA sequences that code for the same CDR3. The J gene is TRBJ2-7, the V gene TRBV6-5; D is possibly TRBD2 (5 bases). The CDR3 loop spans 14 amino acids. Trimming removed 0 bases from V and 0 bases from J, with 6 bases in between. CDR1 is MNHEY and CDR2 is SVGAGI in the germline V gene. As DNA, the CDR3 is TGTGCCAGCAGTTACTCTGGGAGCTCCTACGAGCAGTACTTC. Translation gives CASSYSGSSYEQYF.

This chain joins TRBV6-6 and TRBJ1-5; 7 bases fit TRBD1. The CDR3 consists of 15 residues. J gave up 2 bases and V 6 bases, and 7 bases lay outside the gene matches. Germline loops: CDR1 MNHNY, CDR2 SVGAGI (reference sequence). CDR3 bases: TGTGCCAGCAGACAAGGGGGCTCTGGCAATCAGCCCCAGCATTTT. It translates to CASRQGGSGNQPQHF.

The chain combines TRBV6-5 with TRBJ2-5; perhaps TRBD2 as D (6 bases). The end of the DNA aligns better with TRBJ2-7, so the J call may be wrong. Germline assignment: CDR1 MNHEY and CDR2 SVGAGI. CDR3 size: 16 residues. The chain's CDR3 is CASSYSRGTPPYEQYF. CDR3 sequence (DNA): TGTGCCAGCAGTTACTCGCGAGGGACTCCACCCTACGAGCAGTACTTC.

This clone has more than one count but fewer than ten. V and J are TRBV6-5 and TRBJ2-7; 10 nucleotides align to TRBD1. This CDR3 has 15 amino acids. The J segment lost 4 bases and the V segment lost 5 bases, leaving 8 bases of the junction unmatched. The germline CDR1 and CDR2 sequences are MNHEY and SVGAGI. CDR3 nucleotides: TGTGCCAGCAGTGCCTCCCCGGACAGGGGGTACGAGCAGTACTTC. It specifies CASSASPDRGYEQYF.